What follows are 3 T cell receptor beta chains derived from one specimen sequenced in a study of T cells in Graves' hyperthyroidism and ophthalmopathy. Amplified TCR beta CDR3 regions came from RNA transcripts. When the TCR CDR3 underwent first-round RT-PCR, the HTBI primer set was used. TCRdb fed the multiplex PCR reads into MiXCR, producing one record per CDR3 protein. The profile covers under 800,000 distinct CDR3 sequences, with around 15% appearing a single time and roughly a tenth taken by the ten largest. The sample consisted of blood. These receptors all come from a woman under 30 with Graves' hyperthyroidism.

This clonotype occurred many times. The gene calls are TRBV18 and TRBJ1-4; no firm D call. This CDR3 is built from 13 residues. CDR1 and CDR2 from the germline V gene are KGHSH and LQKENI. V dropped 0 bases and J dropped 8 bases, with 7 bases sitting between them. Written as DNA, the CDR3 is TGTGCCAGCTCACCACCGATCGGCGAAAAACTGTTTTTT. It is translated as CASSPPIGEKLFF.

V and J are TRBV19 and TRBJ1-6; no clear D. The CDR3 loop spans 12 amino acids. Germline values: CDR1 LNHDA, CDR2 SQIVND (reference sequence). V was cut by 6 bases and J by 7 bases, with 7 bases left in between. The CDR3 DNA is TGTGCCAGTAGAACAGCCAATTCACCCCTCCACTTT. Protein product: CASRTANSPLHF.

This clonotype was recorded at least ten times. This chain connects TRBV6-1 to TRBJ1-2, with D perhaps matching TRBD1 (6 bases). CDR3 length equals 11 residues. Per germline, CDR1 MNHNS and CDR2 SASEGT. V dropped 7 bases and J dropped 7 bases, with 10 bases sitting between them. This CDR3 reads CASKGGLGYTF. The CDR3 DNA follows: TGTGCCAGCAAGGGGGGGCTTGGCTACACCTTC.